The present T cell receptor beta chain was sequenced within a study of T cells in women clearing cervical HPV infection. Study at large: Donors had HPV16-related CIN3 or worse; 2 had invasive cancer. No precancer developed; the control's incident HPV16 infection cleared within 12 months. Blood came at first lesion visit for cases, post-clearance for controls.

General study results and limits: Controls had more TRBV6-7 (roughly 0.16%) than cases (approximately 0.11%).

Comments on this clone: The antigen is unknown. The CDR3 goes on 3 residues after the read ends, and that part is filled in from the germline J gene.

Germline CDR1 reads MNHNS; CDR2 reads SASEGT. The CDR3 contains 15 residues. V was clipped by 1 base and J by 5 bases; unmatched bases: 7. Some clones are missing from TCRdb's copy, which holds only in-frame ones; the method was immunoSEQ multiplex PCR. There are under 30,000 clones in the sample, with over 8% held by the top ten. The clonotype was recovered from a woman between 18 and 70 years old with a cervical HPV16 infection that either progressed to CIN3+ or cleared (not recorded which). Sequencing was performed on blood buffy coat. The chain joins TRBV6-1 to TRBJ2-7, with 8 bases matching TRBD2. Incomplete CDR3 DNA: TGTGCCAGCAGTGAAGGGACAAGCGGGAGCCACGAG. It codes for CASSEGTSGSHE. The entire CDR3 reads CASSEGTSGSHEQYF.